The source of this T cell receptor (beta chain) is a study of T cell changes during pregnancy in multiple sclerosis. The ends lost 3 bases at V and 5 bases at J; junction bases unmatched: 6. The germline V gene has CDR1 MNHEY and CDR2 SMNVEV (reference sequence). The CDR3 runs to 16 residues. Using immunoSEQ multiplex PCR, the repertoire was profiled, and TCRdb retains in-frame clones only, with some absent. The sample lists roughly 53,000 clones; 92% were seen once. Sequences were derived from CD4+ T cells from peripheral blood mononuclear cells, sampled in the third trimester of pregnancy. The chain has TRBV27 and TRBJ1-5, with 11 bases matching TRBD1. The sequence derives from a female donor with multiple sclerosis, enrolled in a pregnancy study. The CDR3 DNA is TGTGCCAGCAGTTTTGGGACGGACAGGGGGCATCAGCCCCAGCATTTT. Residues: CASSFGTDRGHQPQHF.